The next 18 T cell receptor beta chains were all read from a single sample in a study of blood T cell repertoires in COVID-19 (dated by TCRdb to about 2020). Library preparation was by the immunoSEQ multiplex PCR assay. TCRdb's version of the immuneACCESS table is confined to in-frame rearrangements and falls short of the full clone set. An unresolved V gene accounts for under half of the shortfall where checked; the remainder is of unknown origin. Counted in this sample were under 200,000 clones; about 85% of them appeared once. The ten largest account for over 7% of the sample. Material for sequencing was peripheral blood. The receptors stem from a woman older than 75 in a cohort sampled during active or convalescent COVID-19.

This clone has a single count. The chain is built from TRBV6-6 and TRBJ2-3, with TRBD2 as a possible D gene (6 bases). V lost 9 bases to trimming and J lost 0 bases, with 19 bases between them. Germline CDR1 is MNHNY and CDR2 is SVGAGI (reference sequence). This CDR3 comprises 16 residues. CDR3 loop: CARTNRGSTSTDTQYF. DNA of the CDR3: TGTGCCAGGACAAATCGGGGGTCGACTAGCACAGATACGCAGTATTTT.

The count of this clone is one. This sequence joins TRBV5-1 and TRBJ1-3; D is unclear. This CDR3 region has 13 residues. The ends were cut back, 4 bases at V and 8 bases at J, with 13 bases in the middle. Germline V gives CDR1 SGHRS, CDR2 YFSETQ. The chain's CDR3 is CASSILEGDTIYF. CDR3 coding DNA: TGCGCCAGCAGCATCCTGGAGGGCGACACCATATATTTT.

V and J are TRBV7-2 and TRBJ1-1; no reliable D call. V was pared by 5 bases and J by 4 bases, with 14 bases between. Germline-derived CDR1 and CDR2 are SGHTA and FQGNSA. This CDR3 spans 14 amino acids. The CDR3 sequence: CASSPESRGTEAFF. The CDR3 nucleotides read TGTGCCAGCAGCCCGGAGAGTCGGGGCACTGAAGCTTTCTTT. Filled out from reference TRBV7-2 and TRBJ1-1, the complete variable domain reads GAGVSQSPSNKVTEKGKDVELRCDPISGHTALYWYRQSLGQGLEFLIYFQGNSAPDKSGLPSDRFSAERTGGSVSTLTIQRTQQEDSAVYLCASSPESRGTEAFFGQGTRLTVV.

In its sample, this clone was seen once. This chain links TRBV18 with TRBJ1-2; no reliable D call. Per germline, CDR1 KGHSH and CDR2 LQKENI. V lost 8 bases and J 0 bases, leaving 10 bases between the germline ends. The CDR3 totals 13 residues. CDR3 sequence reads: CASSLSANYGYTF. In DNA, the CDR3 is TGTGCCAGCAGCCTCAGCGCTAACTATGGCTACACCTTC.

This rearrangement joins TRBV20-1 to TRBJ2-1; D is unresolved. V was shortened by 4 bases and J by 7 bases, with 8 bases between the two germline ends. The germline V gene encodes CDR1 DFQATT and CDR2 SNEGSKA (reference sequence). CDR3 length equals 11 residues. The CDR3 loop is CSATGSNEQFF. The DNA of the CDR3 is TGCAGTGCTACCGGGTCAAATGAGCAGTTCTTC.

The J gene is TRBJ1-1, the V gene TRBV6-5, with 7 bases lining up with TRBD1. Germline V CDR1 and CDR2: MNHEY, SVGAGI. This CDR3 is 16 amino acids long. V gave up 0 bases and J gave up 2 bases; unmatched junction bases: 6. The CDR3, as DNA: TGTGCCAGCAGTTACTCCCTAGGGGGCTTCAACACTGAAGCTTTCTTT. It codes for CASSYSLGGFNTEAFF.

CDR3 residues: CASRGAGADTQYF. CDR3 sequence (DNA): TGTGCCAGCAGGGGAGCGGGGGCAGATACGCAGTATTTT. V and J are TRBV6-5 and TRBJ2-3; 8 bases align to TRBD2. The CDR3 covers 13 residues. The V gene's germline CDR1 is MNHEY and CDR2 SVGAGI. The trim removed 6 bases at V and 4 bases at J, leaving 3 bases unmatched.

The rearrangement links TRBV7-2 to TRBJ1-5, with D possibly matching TRBD1 (6 bases). In germline, CDR1 is SGHTA, CDR2 FQGNSA. CDR3 length: 17 amino acids. Trimming shortened V by 2 bases and J by 2 bases, and 16 bases separated the two germline ends. CDR3 sequence: CASSLLAGAVGNQPQHF. The CDR3 region has the DNA TGTGCCAGCAGCTTACTTGCAGGGGCGGTGGGCAATCAGCCCCAGCATTTT.

V usage is TRBV28 and J usage is TRBJ1-2, with a tentative D call TRBD1 (5 bases). Germline assignment: CDR1 MDHEN and CDR2 SYDVKM. V shed 2 bases and J shed 7 bases, with 14 bases lying between them. This CDR3 spans 14 amino acids. The CDR3 sequence: CASSLVQGSTGYTF. The CDR3 DNA is TGTGCCAGCAGTTTAGTGCAGGGAAGTACTGGCTACACCTTC.

This sequence joins TRBV6-5 and TRBJ2-3; 7 nucleotides line up with TRBD2. This CDR3 spans 15 amino acids. V lost 3 bases and J lost 2; bases outside the gene matches: 5. CDR1 is MNHEY, CDR2 SVGAGI, per germline. CDR3: CASSYSGLNTDTQYF. CDR3 in DNA: TGTGCCAGCAGTTATTCGGGACTAAACACAGATACGCAGTATTTT.

This sequence joins TRBV4-1 and TRBJ2-5; 12 positions match TRBD2. CDR1 and CDR2 (germline): MGHRA, YSYEKL. The J segment lost 5 bases and the V segment lost 0 bases, leaving 1 base of the junction unmatched. This CDR3 comprises 15 residues. The CDR3 reads CASSQELAGGETQYF. The DNA of the CDR3 is TGCGCCAGCAGCCAAGAGCTAGCGGGGGGGGAGACCCAGTACTTC.

The CDR3 sequence is CASTPVAGNYEQYF. In DNA form, the CDR3 reads TGTGCCAGCACCCCTGTAGCGGGGAATTACGAGCAGTACTTC. This sequence joins TRBV7-2 and TRBJ2-7; TRBD2 matches 8 bases. Germline values: CDR1 SGHTA, CDR2 FQGNSA. The CDR3 length is 14 residues. V lost 7 bases and J lost 4; bases outside the gene matches: 9.

The chain uses TRBV5-4 and TRBJ1-4; the D is unclear. Trimming pared 1 base from V and 7 bases from J, leaving 11 bases between. The CDR3 is made up of 14 amino acids. Per the germline V gene, CDR1 is SGHNT and CDR2 is YYREEE (reference sequence). CDR3 loop: CASSLLGSGEKLFF. Here the CDR3 DNA reads TGTGCCAGCAGCTTGCTAGGGAGTGGTGAAAAACTGTTTTTT.

The chain uses TRBV27 and TRBJ1-6, with D maybe TRBD1 (6 bases). The V gene lost 8 bases and the J gene lost 5 bases, with 13 bases spanning the gap. Per germline, CDR1 MNHEY and CDR2 SMNVEV (reference sequence). CDR3 length equals 14 residues. This chain's CDR3 is CASRTGSNNSPLHF. DNA of the CDR3: TGTGCCAGCCGAACAGGGTCTAATAATTCACCCCTCCACTTT.

The chain is built from TRBV19 and TRBJ1-2; TRBD1 agrees at 9 bases. This CDR3 contains 16 residues. J gave up 1 base and V 6 bases, and 9 bases lay outside the gene matches. Germline CDR1 LNHDA, CDR2 SQIVND (reference sequence). CDR3 sequence reads: CASSLSGTGINYGYTF. CDR3 nucleotides: TGTGCCAGTAGCCTCTCCGGGACAGGGATTAACTATGGCTACACCTTC.

The J gene is TRBJ1-4, the V gene TRBV19; 7 bases match TRBD1. Looked up from germline, CDR1 is LNHDA and CDR2 is SQIVND (reference sequence). Germline trimming cut 6 bases from V and 4 bases from J; bases unmatched to any gene: 5. The CDR3 runs 14 residues. The DNA of the CDR3 is TGTGCCAGTAGCAGAAACAGGGGTAATGAAAAACTGTTTTTT. Translated, it gives CASSRNRGNEKLFF. Filled out from reference TRBV19 and TRBJ1-4, the complete variable domain reads DGGITQSPKYLFRKEGQNVTLSCEQNLNHDAMYWYRQDPGQGLRLIYYSQIVNDFQKGDIAEGYSVSREKKESFPLTVTSAQKNPTAFYLCASSRNRGNEKLFFGSGTQLSVL.

This clone was picked up a small number of times. V and J are TRBV5-1 and TRBJ2-7, with a tentative D call TRBD2 (6 bases). Trimming pared 0 bases from V and 3 bases from J, leaving 10 bases between. The germline CDR1 and CDR2 sequences are SGHRS and YFSETQ. The CDR3 spans 14 residues. This CDR3 is CASSLAWGDYEQYF. As DNA, the CDR3 is TGCGCCAGCAGCTTGGCCTGGGGGGACTACGAGCAGTACTTC.

The rearrangement links TRBV30 to TRBJ2-7, with TRBD2 identical over 12 bases. This CDR3 spans 14 amino acids. Germline V gene data show CDR1 as GTSNPN and CDR2 as SVGIG (reference sequence). V lost 3 bases and J lost 6; bases outside the gene matches: 6. The CDR3 here is CAWSGLTSGGEQYV. The CDR3 DNA follows: TGTGCCTGGAGCGGCCTGACTAGCGGGGGCGAGCAGTACGTC.